These 4 T cell receptor beta chains share one sample of origin, sequenced in a study of shared clonotypes between healthy human individuals. TCRdb's table, derived via immunoSEQ multiplex PCR, lists solely in-frame clones and lacks some. The data contain a few million clones, approximately 94% of them seen just once; the ten biggest clones take up about 0.13%. Sample: naive CD4+ T cells sorted from blood. This sample's subset: CD45RA+ positively selected. The receptor source for this set is a man between 18 and 35 years old in good health.

The chain carries TRBV6-5 and TRBJ1-4; D gene uncertain. V lost 0 bases and J lost 8, with 10 bases in between. The length of the CDR3 is 14 residues. Looked up from germline, CDR1 is MNHEY and CDR2 is SVGAGI. In nucleotides, the CDR3 is TGTGCCAGCAGTTACTCGAGTTTCGAAGAAAAACTGTTTTTT. The encoded protein is CASSYSSFEEKLFF.

J is TRBJ2-3 and V is TRBV5-4, with 9 bases identical to TRBD1. Germline trimming cut 0 bases from V and 8 bases from J; bases unmatched to any gene: 10. CDR3 size: 16 residues. Germline CDR1 SGHNT, CDR2 YYREEE (reference sequence). The chain's CDR3 is CASSLAWTGDGVTQYF. The DNA of the CDR3 is TGTGCCAGCAGCTTGGCCTGGACAGGGGATGGCGTTACGCAGTATTTT.

CDR3 bases: TGTGCCAGCAGTCGACTCCCTTGGGGCGGGAGTGGCACAGATACGCAGTATTTT. Translating it yields CASSRLPWGGSGTDTQYF. The chain joins TRBV2 to TRBJ2-3, with TRBD2 identical over 7 bases. The V and J ends lost 5 bases and 1 base, in that order; junction bases with no gene match: 15. Germline CDR1 reads SNHLY; CDR2 reads FYNNEI. The CDR3 contains 18 residues.

The rearrangement joins TRBV19 to TRBJ2-7, with D perhaps assigned TRBD1 or TRBD2 (5 bases each). V was clipped by 3 bases and J by 3 bases, with 12 bases between them. The CDR3 is made up of 14 amino acids. Germline V lookup: CDR1 LNHDA, CDR2 SQIVND (reference sequence). The CDR3 region is CASSIGGRDYEQYF. The DNA of the CDR3 is TGTGCCAGTAGTATTGGAGGCAGGGACTACGAGCAGTACTTC.